One T cell receptor (beta chain) is described in this entry. This sample stems from a study of CD8+ T cells in alopecia areata. Sequencing used cDNA as its template, made by extracting RNA and reverse transcribing it. Some clones are missing from TCRdb's copy, which holds only in-frame ones; the method was immunoSEQ multiplex PCR. In the table there are some 120,000 clones, 61% of which are singletons. The CDR3 is 13 residues long. Deletions cut 8 bases from V and 7 bases from J, with 14 bases between. CDR1 SEHNR and CDR2 FQNEAQ come from the germline V gene (reference sequence). Sample treatment: oral pan-JAK inhibitor, 5-10 mg twice daily.

This rearrangement joins TRBV7-9 to TRBJ2-2, with D uncertain. The sequence came from a human donor with alopecia areata. The sequences come from CD4+ T cells sorted from blood, collected at week 4, from a patient treated with tofacitinib. CDR3 region: CASSEATYGELFF. Written as DNA, the CDR3 is TGTGCCAGCTCGGAAGCTACGTACGGGGAGCTGTTTTTT. Full variable domain (remainder filled in from reference TRBV7-9 and TRBJ2-2): DTGVSQNPRHKITKRGQNVTFRCDPISEHNRLYWYRQTLGQGPEFLTYFQNEAQLEKSRLLSDRFSAERPKGSFSTLEIQRTEQGDSAMYLCASSEATYGELFFGEGSRLTVL.